This T cell receptor (beta chain) was sequenced for a study of radiation and T cells in renal cell carcinoma. This table comes from immunoSEQ multiplex PCR, and its TCRdb copy is limited to in-frame clones, with some not included. The repertoire holds 120,000 or so clones, with 81% as singletons. Time point indicated: blood 2 weeks post-SBRT. Treatment meaning: 15 Gy SBRT to primary tumor, nephrectomy 4 weeks later. Serial blood draws occurred at baseline and 2 and 4 weeks post-SBRT. This renal cell carcinoma was of the clear cell type. The CDR3 spans 14 residues. Germline V gives CDR1 MDHEN, CDR2 SYDVKM. With 5 bases removed from V and 3 bases from J, the gap between germline ends came to 13 bases.

The source of this sequence is a man aged 50 to 60 with renal cell carcinoma. The material was blood, obtained from a patient whose treatment included radiotherapy and nephrectomy. J is TRBJ1-1 and V is TRBV28, with a weak D call TRBD1 (6 bases). The CDR3 loop is CASSPGQHYTEAFF. The CDR3 nucleotides are TGTGCCAGCAGTCCTGGACAGCATTACACTGAAGCTTTCTTT.